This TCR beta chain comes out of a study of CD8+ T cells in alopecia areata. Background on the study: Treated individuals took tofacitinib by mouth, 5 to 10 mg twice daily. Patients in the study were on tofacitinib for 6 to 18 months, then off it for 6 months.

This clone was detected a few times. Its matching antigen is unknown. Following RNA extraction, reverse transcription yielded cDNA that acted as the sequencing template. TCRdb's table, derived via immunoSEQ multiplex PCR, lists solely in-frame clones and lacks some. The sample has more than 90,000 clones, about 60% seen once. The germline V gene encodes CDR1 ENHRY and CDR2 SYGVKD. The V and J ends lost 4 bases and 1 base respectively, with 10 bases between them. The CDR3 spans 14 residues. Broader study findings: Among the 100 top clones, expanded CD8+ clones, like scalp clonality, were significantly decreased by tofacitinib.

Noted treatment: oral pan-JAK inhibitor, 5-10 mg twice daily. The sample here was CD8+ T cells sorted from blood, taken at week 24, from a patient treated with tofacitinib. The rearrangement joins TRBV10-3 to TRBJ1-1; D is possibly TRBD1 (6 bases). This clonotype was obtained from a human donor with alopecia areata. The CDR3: CAISGTGTNTEAFF. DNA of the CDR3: TGTGCCATCAGTGGCACAGGGACGAACACTGAAGCTTTCTTT.